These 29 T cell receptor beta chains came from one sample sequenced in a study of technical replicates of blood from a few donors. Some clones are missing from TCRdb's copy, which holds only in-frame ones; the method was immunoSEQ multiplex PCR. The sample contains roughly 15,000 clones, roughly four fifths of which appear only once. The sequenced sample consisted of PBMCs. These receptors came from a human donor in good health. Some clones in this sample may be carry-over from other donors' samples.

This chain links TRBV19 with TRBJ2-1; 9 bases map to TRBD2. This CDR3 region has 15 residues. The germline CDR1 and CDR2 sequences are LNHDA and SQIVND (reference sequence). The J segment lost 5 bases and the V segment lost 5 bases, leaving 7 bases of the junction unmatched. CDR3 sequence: CASSLNLAGHNEQFF. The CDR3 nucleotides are TGTGCCAGTAGTCTCAATCTAGCGGGGCACAATGAGCAGTTCTTC. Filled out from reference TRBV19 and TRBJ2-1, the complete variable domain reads DGGITQSPKYLFRKEGQNVTLSCEQNLNHDAMYWYRQDPGQGLRLIYYSQIVNDFQKGDIAEGYSVSREKKESFPLTVTSAQKNPTAFYLCASSLNLAGHNEQFFGPGTRLTVL.

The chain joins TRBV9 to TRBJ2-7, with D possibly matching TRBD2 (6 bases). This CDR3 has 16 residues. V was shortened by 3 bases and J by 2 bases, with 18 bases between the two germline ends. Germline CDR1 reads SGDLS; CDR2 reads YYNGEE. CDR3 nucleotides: TGTGCCAGCAGCGCTAACCCGGAGGGGTCTCCCTACGAGCAGTACTTC. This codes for CASSANPEGSPYEQYF.

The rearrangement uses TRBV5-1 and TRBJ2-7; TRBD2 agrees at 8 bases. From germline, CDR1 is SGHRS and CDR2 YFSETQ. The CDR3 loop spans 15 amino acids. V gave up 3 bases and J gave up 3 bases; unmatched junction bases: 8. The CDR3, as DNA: TGCGCCAGCAGCTGGGAGGCGGGGGGACGCTACGAGCAGTACTTC. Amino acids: CASSWEAGGRYEQYF.

CDR3 in amino acids: CAWSVQGTNEKLFF. The CDR3 DNA sequence: TGTGCCTGGAGTGTCCAGGGGACTAATGAAAAACTGTTTTTT. The genes are TRBV30 and TRBJ1-4; perhaps TRBD1 as D (6 bases). Germline V lookup: CDR1 GTSNPN, CDR2 SVGIG (reference sequence). The V gene lost 0 bases and the J gene lost 2 bases, with 7 bases spanning the gap. The CDR3 sequence is 14 residues long.

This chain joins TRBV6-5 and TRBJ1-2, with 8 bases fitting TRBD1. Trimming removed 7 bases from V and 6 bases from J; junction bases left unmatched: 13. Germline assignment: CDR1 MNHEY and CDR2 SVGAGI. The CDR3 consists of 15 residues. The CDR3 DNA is TGTGCCAGCAACAAAGGACAGGGACCGCTCCATGGCTACACCTTC. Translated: CASNKGQGPLHGYTF.

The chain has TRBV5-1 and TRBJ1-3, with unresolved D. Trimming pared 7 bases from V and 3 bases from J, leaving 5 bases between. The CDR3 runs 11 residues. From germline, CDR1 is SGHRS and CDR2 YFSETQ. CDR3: CASEDGNTIYF. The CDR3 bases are TGCGCCAGCGAGGATGGAAACACCATATATTTT. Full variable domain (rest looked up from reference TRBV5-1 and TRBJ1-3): KAGVTQTPRYLIKTRGQQVTLSCSPISGHRSVSWYQQTPGQGLQFLFEYFSETQRNKGNFPGRFSGRQFSNSRSEMNVSTLELGDSALYLCASEDGNTIYFGEGSWLTVV.

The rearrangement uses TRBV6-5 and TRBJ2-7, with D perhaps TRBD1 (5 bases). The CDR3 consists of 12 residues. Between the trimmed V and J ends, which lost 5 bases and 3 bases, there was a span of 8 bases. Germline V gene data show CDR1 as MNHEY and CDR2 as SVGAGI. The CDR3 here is CASSLQGYEQYF. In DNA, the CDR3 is TGTGCCAGCAGTCTTCAGGGCTACGAGCAGTACTTC.

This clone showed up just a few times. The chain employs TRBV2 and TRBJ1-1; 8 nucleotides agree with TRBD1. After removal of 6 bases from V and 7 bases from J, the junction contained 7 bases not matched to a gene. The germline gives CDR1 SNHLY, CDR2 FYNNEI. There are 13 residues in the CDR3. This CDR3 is CASRKDRDFEAFF. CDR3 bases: TGTGCCAGCAGGAAGGACAGGGATTTTGAAGCTTTCTTT.

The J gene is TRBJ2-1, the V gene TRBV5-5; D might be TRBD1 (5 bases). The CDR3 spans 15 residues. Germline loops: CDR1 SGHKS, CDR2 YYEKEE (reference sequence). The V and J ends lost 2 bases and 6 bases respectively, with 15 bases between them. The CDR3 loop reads CASSLGAGRGNEQFF. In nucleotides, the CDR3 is TGTGCCAGCAGCTTAGGGGCCGGCCGCGGCAATGAGCAGTTCTTC. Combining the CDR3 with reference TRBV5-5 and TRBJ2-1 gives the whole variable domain DAGVTQSPTHLIKTRGQQVTLRCSPISGHKSVSWYQQVLGQGPQFIFQYYEKEERGRGNFPDRFSARQFPNYSSELNVNALLLGDSALYLCASSLGAGRGNEQFFGPGTRLTVL.

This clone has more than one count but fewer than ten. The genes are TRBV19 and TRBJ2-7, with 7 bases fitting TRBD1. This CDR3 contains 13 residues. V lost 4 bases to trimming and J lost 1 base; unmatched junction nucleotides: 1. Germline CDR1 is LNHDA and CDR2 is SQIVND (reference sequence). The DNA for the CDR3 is TGTGCCAGTAGTACGACAGGGTCCTACGAGCAGTACTTC. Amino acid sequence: CASSTTGSYEQYF.

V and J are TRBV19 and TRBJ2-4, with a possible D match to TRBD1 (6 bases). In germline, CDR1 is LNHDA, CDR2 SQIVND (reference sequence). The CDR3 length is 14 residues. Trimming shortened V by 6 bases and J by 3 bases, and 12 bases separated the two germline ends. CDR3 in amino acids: CASSQPGDKNIQYF. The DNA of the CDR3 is TGTGCCAGTAGCCAGCCAGGGGACAAAAACATTCAGTACTTC.

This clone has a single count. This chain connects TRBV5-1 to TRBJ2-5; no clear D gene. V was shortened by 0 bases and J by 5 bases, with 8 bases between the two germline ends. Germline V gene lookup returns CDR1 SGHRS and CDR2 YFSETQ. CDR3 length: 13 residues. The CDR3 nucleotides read TGCGCCAGCAGCTTGGGTCCCGGGGAGACCCAGTACTTC. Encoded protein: CASSLGPGETQYF.

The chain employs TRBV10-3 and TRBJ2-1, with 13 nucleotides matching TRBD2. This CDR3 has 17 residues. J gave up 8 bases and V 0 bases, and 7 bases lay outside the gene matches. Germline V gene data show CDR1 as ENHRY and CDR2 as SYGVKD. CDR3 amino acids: CAISESEGLAGFHEQFF. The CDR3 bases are TGTGCCATCAGTGAGTCGGAGGGACTAGCGGGATTTCATGAGCAGTTCTTC.

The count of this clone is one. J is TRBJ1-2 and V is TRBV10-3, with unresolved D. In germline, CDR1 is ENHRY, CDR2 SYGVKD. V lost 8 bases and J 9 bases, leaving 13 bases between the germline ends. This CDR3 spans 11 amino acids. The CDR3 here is CAISRGSSYTF. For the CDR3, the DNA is TGTGCCATCTCTCGCGGCTCCAGCTACACCTTC.

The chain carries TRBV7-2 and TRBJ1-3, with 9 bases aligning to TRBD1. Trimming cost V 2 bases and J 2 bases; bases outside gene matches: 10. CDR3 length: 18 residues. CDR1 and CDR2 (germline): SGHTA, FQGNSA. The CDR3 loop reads CASSLMSLGQGTGNTIYF. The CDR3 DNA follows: TGTGCCAGCAGCTTAATGTCCTTGGGACAGGGAACTGGAAACACCATATATTTT.

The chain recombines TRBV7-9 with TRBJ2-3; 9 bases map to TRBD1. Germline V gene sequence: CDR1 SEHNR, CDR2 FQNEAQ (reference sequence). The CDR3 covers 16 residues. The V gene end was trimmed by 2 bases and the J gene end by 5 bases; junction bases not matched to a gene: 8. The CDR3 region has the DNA TGTGCCAGCAGCTTACCGGGACAGGGAGTTTTAGATACGCAGTATTTT. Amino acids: CASSLPGQGVLDTQYF.

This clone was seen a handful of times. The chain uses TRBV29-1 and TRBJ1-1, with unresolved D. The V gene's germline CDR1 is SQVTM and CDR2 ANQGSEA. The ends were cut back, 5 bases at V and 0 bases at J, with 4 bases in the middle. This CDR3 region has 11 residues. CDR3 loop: CSVTVNTEAFF. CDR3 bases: TGCAGCGTTACAGTGAACACTGAAGCTTTCTTT.

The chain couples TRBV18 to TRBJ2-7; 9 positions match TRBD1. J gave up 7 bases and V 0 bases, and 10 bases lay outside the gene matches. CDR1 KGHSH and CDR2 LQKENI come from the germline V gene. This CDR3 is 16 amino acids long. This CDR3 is CASSPPSGTGNREQYF. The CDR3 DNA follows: TGTGCCAGCTCACCACCCTCCGGGACAGGGAACCGGGAGCAGTACTTC.

The CDR3 region has the DNA TGTGCCAGCAGTTTAGCGGGAGGAAACGAGCAGTACTTC. This sequence encodes CASSLAGGNEQYF. V is TRBV27 and J is TRBJ2-7; TRBD2 agrees at 8 bases. J gave up 5 bases and V 2 bases, and 2 bases lay outside the gene matches. From germline, CDR1 is MNHEY and CDR2 SMNVEV (reference sequence). This CDR3 comprises 13 residues.

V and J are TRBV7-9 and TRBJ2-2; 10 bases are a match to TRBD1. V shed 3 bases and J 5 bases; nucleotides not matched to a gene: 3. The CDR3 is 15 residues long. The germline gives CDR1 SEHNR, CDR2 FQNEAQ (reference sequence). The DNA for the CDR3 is TGTGCCAGCAGCTTGGGACAGGGGAGGACCGGGGAGCTGTTTTTT. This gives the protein CASSLGQGRTGELFF.

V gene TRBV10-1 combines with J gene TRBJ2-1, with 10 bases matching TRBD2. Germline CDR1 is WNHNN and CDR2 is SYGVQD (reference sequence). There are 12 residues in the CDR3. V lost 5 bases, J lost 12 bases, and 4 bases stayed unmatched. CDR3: CASSSSGSGQFF. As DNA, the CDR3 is TGCGCCAGCAGTTCTAGCGGGAGCGGGCAGTTCTTC.

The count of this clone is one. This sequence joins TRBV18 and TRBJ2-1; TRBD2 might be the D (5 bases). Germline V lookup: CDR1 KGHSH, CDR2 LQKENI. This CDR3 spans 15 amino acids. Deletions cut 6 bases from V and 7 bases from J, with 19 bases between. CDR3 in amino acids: CASSSRGNNLNEQFF. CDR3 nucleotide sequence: TGTGCCAGCTCGTCCCGAGGGAACAACCTTAATGAGCAGTTCTTC.

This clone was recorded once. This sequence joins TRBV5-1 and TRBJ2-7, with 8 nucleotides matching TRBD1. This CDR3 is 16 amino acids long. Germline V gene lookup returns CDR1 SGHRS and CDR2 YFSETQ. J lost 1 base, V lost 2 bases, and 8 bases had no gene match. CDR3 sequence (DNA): TGCGCCAGCAGCTTATGGCCCCAGGGGGCGTCCTACGAGCAGTACTTC. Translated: CASSLWPQGASYEQYF.

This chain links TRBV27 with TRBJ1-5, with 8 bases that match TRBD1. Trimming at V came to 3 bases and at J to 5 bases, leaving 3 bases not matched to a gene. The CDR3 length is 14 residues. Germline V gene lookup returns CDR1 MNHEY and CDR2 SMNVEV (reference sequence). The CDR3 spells CASSFQGAHQPQHF. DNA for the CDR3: TGTGCCAGCAGTTTTCAGGGGGCTCATCAGCCCCAGCATTTT.

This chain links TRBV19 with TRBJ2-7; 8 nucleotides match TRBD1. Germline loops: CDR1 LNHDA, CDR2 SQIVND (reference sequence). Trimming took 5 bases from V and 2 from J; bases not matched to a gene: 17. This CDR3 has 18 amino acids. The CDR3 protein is CASSLEVETGVSTYEQYF. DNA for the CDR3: TGTGCCAGTAGTTTGGAGGTAGAGACAGGGGTTTCAACCTACGAGCAGTACTTC.

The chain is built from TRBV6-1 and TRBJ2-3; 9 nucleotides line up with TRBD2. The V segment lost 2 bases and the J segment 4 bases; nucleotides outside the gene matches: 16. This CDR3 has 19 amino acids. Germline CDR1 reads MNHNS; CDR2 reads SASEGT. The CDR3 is CASSEQGGGRALTADTQYF. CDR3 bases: TGTGCCAGCAGTGAACAGGGAGGCGGGAGGGCCCTTACGGCAGATACGCAGTATTTT.

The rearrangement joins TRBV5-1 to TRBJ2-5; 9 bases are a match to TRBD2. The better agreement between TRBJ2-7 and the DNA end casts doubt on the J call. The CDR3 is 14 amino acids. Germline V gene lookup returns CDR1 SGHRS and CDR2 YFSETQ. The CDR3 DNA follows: TGCGCCAGCAGTTCAGCGGGGGGATATCACGAGCAGTACTTC. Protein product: CASSSAGGYHEQYF.

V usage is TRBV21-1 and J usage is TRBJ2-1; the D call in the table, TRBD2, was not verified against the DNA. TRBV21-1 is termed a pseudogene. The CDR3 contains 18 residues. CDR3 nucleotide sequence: TGTGCCAGCAGCAAAGATTCTAGCGGGAGTTCAGAATACAATGAGCAGTTCTTC. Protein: CASSKDSSGSSEYNEQFF.

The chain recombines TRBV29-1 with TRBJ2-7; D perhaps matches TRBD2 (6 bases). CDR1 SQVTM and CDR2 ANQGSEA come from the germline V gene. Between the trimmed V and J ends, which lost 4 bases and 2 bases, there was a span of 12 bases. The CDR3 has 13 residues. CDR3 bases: TGCAGCGTTGGTGGGCGGGAAGCCTACGAGCAGTACTTC. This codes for CSVGGREAYEQYF.